This TCR beta chain was identified during a study of OX40 agonist ivuxolimab in advanced cancers. About the research overall: The patients received agonistic anti-OX40 (CD134) antibody ivuxolimab.

This clone was seen a few times. The method was immunoSEQ multiplex PCR; TCRdb's version includes in-frame clones alone and lacks a portion of them. The data contain 25,000 to 30,000 clones, approximately 80% of them singletons. Trimming took 8 bases from V and 0 from J, leaving 12 bases between them. This CDR3 is built from 14 residues. Per the germline V gene, CDR1 is MRHNA and CDR2 is SNTAGT. The clonotype was recovered from an adult with an advanced solid tumor such as melanoma, head and neck, liver or kidney cancer. The specimen comprised CD4+ or CD8+ T cells sorted from blood, sampled in a trial of the OX40 agonist ivuxolimab. The chain is built from TRBV6-4 and TRBJ2-3, with D unclear. In DNA form, the CDR3 reads TGTGCCAGCGCGATCGACGGCAGCACAGATACGCAGTATTTT. Protein: CASAIDGSTDTQYF.